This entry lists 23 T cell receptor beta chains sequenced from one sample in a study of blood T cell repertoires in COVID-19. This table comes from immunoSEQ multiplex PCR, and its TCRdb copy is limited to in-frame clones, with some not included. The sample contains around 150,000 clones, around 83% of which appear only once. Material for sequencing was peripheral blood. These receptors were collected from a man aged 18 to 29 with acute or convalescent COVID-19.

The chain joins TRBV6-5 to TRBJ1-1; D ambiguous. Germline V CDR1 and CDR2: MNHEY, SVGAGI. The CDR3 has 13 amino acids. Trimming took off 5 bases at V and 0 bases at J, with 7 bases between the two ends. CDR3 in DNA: TGTGCCAGCAGTCTTACAGTGAACACTGAAGCTTTCTTT. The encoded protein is CASSLTVNTEAFF.

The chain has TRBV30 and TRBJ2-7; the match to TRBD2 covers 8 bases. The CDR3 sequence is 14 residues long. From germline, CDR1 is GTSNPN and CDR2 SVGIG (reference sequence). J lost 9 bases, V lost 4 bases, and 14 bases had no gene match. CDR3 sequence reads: CAWKTSELTLRQYV. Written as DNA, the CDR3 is TGTGCCTGGAAGACTAGCGAGCTTACGCTTAGGCAGTACGTC.

The CDR3 region is CASSPGLPYEQYF. The CDR3 DNA reads TGTGCCAGCAGTCCGGGGTTACCTTACGAGCAGTACTTC. The chain is built from TRBV27 and TRBJ2-7; D is perhaps TRBD2 (5 bases). V lost 5 bases, J lost 4 bases, and 12 bases lay in between. The CDR3 totals 13 residues. CDR1 is MNHEY and CDR2 is SMNVEV in the germline V gene (reference sequence).

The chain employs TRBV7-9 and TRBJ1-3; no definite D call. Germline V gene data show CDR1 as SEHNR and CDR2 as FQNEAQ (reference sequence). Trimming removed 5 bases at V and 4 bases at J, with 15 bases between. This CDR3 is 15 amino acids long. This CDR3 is CASSHDIVEGNTIYF. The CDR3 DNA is TGTGCCAGCAGCCACGACATCGTAGAAGGAAACACCATATATTTT.

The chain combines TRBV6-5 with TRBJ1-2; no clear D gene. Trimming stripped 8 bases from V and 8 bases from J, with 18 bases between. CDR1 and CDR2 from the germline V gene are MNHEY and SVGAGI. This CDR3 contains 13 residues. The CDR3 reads CASSMGGLEGYTF. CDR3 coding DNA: TGTGCCAGCTCCATGGGAGGTTTGGAAGGCTACACCTTC.

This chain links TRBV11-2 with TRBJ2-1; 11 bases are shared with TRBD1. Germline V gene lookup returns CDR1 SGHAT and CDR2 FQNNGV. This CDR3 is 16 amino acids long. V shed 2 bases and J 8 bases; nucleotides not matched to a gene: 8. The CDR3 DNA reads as TGTGCCAGCAGCTTATTGCCAGGACAGGGGGCTGATGAGCAGTTCTTC. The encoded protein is CASSLLPGQGADEQFF.

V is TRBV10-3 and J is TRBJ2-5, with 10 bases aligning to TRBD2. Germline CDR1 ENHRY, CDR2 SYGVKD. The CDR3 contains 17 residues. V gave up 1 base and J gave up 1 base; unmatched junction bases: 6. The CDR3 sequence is CAISEWLAGAPQETQYF. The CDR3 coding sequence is TGTGCCATCAGTGAGTGGCTAGCGGGGGCCCCCCAAGAGACCCAGTACTTC.

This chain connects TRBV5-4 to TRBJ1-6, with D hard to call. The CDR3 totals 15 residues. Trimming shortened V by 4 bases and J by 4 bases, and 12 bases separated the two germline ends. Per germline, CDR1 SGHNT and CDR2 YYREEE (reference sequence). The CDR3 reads CASSPGTAYNSPLHF. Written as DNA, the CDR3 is TGTGCCAGCAGCCCCGGAACAGCTTATAATTCACCCCTCCACTTT.

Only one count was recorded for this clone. The CDR3, as DNA: TGTGCCAGCAGCAGGAACAGGGGGCTGGGGGAGACCCAGTACTTC. Its protein is CASSRNRGLGETQYF. This chain joins TRBV14 and TRBJ2-5, with 9 nucleotides matching TRBD1. Germline CDR1 reads SGHDN; CDR2 reads FVKESK. The V segment lost 5 bases and the J segment 5 bases; nucleotides outside the gene matches: 9. This CDR3 region has 15 residues.

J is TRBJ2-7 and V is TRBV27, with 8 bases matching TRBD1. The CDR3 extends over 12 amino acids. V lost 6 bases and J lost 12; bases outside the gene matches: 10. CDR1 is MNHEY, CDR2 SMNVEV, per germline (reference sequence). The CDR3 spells CASSPTTGAMYV. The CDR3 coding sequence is TGTGCCAGCAGCCCAACGACAGGGGCCATGTACGTC.

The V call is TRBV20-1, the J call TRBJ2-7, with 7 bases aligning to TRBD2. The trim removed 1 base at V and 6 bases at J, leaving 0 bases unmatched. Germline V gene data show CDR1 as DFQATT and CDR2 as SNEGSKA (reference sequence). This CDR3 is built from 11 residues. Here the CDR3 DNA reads TGCAGTGCTAGAGGCGGGGGCGAGCAGTACGTC. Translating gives CSARGGGEQYV.

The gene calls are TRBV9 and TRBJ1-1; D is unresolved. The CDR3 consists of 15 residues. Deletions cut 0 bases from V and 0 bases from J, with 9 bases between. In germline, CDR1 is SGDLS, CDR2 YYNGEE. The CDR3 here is CASSVAGTLNTEAFF. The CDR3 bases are TGTGCCAGCAGCGTAGCCGGTACGCTGAACACTGAAGCTTTCTTT.

CDR3 DNA sequence: TGTGCCATCGCAAGACTAGCGGGTGGGGATACGCAGTATTTT. This encodes CAIARLAGGDTQYF. V gene TRBV2 combines with J gene TRBJ2-3, with 10 positions matching TRBD2. Germline loops: CDR1 SNHLY, CDR2 FYNNEI. J gave up 6 bases and V 10 bases, and 10 bases lay outside the gene matches. The CDR3 totals 14 residues.

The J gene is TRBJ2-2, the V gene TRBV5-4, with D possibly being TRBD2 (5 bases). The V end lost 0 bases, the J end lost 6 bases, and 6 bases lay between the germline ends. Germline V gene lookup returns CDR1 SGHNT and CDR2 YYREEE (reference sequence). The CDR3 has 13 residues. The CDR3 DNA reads TGTGCCAGCAGCTTGGGGCGGGCCGGGGAGCTGTTTTTT. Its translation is CASSLGRAGELFF.

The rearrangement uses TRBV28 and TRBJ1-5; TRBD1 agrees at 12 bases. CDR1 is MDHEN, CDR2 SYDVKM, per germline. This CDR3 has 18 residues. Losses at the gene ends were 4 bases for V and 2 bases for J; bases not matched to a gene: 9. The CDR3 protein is CASSSRDRGLYRNQPQHF. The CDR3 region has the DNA TGTGCCAGCAGTTCCCGGGACAGGGGGCTTTATCGCAATCAGCCCCAGCATTTT. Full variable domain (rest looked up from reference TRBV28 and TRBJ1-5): DVKVTQSSRYLVKRTGEKVFLECVQDMDHENMFWYRQDPGLGLRLIYFSYDVKMKEKGDIPEGYSVSREKKERFSLILESASTNQTSMYLCASSSRDRGLYRNQPQHFGDGTRLSIL.

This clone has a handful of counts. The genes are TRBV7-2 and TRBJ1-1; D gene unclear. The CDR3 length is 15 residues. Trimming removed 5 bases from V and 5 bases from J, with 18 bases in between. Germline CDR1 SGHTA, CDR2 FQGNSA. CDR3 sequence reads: CASSPRGGSMTEAFF. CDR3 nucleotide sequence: TGTGCCAGCAGCCCCCGAGGTGGATCGATGACTGAAGCTTTCTTT.

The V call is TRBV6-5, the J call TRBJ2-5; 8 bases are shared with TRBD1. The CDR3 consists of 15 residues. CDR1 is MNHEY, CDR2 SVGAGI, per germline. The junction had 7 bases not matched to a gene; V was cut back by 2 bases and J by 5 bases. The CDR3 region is CASSYTRDRWETQYF. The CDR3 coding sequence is TGTGCCAGCAGTTACACCCGGGACAGGTGGGAGACCCAGTACTTC.

The CDR3 nucleotides are TGTGCCAGCAGCCGCCGGCCGACCTTAGGGGAGAACACTGAAGCTTTCTTT. Amino acids: CASSRRPTLGENTEAFF. The V gene is TRBV3-1 (or the pseudogene TRBV3-2), the J gene TRBJ1-1; D perhaps matches TRBD1 (5 bases). The CDR3 is 17 residues long. V was trimmed by 4 bases and J by 1 base, leaving 19 bases between them. Per the germline V gene, CDR1 is LGHDT and CDR2 is YNNKEL (reference sequence).

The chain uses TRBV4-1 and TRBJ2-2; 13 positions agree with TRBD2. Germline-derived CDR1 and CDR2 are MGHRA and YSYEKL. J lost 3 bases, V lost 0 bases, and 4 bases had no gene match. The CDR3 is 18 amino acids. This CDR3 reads CASSQELAGGLYTGELFF. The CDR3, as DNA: TGCGCCAGCAGCCAAGAACTAGCGGGGGGGCTGTACACCGGGGAGCTGTTTTTT.

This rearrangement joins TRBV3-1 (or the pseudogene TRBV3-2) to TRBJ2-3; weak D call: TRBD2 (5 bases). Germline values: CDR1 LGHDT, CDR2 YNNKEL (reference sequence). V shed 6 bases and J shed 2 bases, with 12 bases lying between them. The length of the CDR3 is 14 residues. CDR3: CASRLDSNTDTQYF. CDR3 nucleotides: TGTGCCAGCAGGCTGGACTCGAACACAGATACGCAGTATTTT.

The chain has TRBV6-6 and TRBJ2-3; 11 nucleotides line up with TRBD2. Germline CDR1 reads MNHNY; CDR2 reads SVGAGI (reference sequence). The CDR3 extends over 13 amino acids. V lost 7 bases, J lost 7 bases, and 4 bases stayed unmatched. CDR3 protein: CASKIAGGYTQYF. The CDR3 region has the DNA TGTGCCAGCAAAATAGCGGGGGGGTATACGCAGTATTTT.

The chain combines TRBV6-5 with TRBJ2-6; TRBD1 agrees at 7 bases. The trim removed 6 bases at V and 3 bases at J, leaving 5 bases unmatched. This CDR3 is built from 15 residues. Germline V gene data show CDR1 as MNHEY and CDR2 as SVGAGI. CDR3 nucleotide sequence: TGTGCCAGCAGAACACAGGGGAGTGGGGCCAACGTCCTGACTTTC. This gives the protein CASRTQGSGANVLTF.

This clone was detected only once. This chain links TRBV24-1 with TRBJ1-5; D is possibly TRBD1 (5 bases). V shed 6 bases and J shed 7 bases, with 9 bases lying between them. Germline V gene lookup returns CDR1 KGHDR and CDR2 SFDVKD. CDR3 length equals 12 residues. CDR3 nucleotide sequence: TGTGCCACCAGTCAGGGTCCACAGCCCCAGCATTTT. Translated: CATSQGPQPQHF.